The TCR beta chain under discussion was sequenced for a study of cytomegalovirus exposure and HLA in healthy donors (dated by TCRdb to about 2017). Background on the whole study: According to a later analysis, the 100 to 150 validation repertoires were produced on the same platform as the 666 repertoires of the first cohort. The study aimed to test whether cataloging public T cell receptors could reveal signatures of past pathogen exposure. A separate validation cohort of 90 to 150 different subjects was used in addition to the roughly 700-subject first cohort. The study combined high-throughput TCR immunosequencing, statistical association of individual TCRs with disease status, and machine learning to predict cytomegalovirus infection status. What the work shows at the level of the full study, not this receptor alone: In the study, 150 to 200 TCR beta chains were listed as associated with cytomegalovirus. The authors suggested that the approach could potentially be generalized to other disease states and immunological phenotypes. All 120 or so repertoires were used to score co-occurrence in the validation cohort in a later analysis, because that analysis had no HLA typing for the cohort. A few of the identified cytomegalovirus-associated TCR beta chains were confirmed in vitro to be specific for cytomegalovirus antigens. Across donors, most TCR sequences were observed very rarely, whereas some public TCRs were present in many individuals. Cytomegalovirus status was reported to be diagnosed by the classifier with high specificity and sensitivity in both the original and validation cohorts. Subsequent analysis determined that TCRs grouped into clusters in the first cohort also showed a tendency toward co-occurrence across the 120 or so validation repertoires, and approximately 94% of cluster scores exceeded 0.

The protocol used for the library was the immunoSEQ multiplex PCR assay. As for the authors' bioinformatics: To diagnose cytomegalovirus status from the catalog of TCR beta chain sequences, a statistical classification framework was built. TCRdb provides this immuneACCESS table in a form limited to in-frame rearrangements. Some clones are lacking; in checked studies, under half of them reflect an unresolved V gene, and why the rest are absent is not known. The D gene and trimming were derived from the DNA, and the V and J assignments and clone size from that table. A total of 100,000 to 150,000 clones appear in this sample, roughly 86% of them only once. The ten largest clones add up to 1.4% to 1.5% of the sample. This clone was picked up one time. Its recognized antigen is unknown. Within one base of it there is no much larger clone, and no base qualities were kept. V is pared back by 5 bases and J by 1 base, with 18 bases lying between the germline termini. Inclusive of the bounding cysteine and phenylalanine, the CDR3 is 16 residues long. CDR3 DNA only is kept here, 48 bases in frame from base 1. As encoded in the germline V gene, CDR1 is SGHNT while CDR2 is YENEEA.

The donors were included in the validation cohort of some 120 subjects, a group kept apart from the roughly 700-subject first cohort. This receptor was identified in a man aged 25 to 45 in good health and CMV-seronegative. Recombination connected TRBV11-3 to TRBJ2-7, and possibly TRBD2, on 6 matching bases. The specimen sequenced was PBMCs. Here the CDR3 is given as CASSRGEGRGSYEQYF. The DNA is TGTGCCAGCAGCCGTGGTGAAGGTCGGGGGTCCTACGAGCAGTACTTC.